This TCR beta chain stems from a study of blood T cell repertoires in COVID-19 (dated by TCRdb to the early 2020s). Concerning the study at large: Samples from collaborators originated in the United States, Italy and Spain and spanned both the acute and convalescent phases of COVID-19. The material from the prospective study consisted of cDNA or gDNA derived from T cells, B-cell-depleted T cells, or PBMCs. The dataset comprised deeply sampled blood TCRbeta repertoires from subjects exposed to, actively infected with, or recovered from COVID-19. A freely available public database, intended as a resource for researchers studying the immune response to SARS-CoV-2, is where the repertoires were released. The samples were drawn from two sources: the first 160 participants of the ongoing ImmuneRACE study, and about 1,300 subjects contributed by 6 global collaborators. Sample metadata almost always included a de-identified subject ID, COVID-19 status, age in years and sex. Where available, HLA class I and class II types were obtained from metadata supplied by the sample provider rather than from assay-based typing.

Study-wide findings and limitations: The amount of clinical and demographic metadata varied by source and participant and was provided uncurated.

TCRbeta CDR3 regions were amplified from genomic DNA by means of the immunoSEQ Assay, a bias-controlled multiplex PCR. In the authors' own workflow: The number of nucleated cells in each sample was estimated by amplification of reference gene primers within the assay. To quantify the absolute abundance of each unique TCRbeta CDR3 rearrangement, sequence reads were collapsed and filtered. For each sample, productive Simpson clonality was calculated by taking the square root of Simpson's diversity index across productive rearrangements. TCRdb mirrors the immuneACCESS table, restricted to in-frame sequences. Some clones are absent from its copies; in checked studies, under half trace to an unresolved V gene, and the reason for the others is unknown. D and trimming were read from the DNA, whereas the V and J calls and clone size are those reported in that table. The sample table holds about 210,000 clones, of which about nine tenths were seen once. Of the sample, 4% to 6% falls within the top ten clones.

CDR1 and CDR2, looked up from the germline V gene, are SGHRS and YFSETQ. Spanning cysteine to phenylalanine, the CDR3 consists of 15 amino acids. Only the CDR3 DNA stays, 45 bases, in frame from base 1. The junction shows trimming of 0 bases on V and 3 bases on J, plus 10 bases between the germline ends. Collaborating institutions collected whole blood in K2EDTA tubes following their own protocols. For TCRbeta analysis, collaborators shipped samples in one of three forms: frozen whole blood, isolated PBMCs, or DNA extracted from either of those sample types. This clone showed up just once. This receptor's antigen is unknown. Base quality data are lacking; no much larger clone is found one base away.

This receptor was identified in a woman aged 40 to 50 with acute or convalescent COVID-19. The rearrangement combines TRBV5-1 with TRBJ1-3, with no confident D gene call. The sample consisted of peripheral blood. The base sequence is TGCGCCAGCAGCTTGGGCCCGGGGAATGGAAACACCATATATTTT. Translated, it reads CASSLGPGNGNTIYF.